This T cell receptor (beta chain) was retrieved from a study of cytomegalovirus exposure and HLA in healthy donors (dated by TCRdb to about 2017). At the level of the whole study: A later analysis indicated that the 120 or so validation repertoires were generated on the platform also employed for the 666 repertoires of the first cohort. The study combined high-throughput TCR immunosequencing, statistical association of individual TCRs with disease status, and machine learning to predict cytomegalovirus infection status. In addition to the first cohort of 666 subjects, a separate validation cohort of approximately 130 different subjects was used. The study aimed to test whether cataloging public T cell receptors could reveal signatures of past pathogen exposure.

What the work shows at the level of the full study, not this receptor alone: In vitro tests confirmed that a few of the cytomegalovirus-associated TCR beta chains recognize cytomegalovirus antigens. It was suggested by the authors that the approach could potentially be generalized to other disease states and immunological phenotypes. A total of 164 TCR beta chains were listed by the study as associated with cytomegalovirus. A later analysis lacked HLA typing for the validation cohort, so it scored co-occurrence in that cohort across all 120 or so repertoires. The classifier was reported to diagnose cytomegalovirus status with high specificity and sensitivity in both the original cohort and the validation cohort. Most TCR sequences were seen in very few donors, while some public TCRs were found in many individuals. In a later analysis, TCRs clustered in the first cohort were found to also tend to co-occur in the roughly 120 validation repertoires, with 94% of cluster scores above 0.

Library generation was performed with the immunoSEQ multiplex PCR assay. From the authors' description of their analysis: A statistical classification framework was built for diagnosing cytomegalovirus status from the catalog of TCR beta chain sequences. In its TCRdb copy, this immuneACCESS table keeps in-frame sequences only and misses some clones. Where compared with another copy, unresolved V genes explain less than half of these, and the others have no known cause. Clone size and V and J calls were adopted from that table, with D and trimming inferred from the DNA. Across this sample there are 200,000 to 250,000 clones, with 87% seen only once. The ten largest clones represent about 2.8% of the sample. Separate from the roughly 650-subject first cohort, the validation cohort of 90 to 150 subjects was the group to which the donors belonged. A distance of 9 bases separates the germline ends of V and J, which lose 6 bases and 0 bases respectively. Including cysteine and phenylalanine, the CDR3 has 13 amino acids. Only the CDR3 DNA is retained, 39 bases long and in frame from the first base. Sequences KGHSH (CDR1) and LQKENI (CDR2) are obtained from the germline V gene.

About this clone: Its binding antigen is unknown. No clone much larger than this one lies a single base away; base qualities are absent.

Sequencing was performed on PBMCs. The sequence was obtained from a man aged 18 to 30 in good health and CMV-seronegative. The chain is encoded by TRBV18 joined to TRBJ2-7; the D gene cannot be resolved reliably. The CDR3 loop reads CASSLTPSYEQYF. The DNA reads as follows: TGTGCCAGCTCTCTGACTCCCTCCTACGAGCAGTACTTC.